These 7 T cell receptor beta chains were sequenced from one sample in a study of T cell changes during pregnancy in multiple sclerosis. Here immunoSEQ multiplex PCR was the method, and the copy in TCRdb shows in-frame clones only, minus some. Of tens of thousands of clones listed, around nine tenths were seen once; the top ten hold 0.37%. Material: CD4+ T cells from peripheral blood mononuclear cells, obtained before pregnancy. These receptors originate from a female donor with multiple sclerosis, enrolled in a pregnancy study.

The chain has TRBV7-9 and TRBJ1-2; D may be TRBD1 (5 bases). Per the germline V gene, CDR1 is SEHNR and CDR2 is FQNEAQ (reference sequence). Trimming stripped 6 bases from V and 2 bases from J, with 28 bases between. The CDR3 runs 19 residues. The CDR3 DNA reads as TGTGCCAGCAGATATTCCCCTGGGCAGGGAGGGGAGGCGAACTATGGCTACACCTTC. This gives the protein CASRYSPGQGGEANYGYTF.

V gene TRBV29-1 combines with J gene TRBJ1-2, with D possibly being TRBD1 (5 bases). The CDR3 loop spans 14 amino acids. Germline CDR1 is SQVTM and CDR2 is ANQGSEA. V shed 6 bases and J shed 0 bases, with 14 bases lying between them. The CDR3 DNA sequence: TGCAGCGTCGCACTGACAGCTACTAACTATGGCTACACCTTC. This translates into CSVALTATNYGYTF.

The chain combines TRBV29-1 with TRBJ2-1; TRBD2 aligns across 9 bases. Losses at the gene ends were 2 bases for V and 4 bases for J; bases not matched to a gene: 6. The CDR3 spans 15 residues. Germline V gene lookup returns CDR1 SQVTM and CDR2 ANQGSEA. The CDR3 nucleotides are TGCAGCGTTGAACCGACTAGCGGATTATACAATGAGCAGTTCTTC. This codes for CSVEPTSGLYNEQFF.

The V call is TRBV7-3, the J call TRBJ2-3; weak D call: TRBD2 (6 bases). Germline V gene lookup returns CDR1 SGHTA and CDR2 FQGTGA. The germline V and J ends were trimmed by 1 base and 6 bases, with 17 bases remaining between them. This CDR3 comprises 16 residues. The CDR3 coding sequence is TGTGCCAGCAGCTTAAATCCAGGAGGGTGGGGTGATACGCAGTATTTT. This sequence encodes CASSLNPGGWGDTQYF.

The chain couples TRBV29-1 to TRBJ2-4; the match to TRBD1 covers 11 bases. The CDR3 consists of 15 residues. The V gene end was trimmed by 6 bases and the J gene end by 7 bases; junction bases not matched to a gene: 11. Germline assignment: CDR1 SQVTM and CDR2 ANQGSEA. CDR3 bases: TGCAGCGTGAGAGCCGGGACAGGGGGACAGAACATTCAGTACTTC. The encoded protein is CSVRAGTGGQNIQYF.

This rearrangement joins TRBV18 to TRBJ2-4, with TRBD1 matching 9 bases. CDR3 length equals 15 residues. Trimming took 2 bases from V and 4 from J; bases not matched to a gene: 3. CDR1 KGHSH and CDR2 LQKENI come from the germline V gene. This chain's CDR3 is CASSPRDRVKNIQYF. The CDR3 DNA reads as TGTGCCAGCTCACCAAGGGACAGGGTTAAAAACATTCAGTACTTC.

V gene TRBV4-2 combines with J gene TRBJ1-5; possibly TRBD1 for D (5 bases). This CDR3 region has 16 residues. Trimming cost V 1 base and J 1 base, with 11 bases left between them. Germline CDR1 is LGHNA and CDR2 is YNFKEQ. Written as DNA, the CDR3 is TGTGCCAGCAGCCAAGTGGGGGGAGCCAGCAATCAGCCCCAGCATTTT. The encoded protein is CASSQVGGASNQPQHF.